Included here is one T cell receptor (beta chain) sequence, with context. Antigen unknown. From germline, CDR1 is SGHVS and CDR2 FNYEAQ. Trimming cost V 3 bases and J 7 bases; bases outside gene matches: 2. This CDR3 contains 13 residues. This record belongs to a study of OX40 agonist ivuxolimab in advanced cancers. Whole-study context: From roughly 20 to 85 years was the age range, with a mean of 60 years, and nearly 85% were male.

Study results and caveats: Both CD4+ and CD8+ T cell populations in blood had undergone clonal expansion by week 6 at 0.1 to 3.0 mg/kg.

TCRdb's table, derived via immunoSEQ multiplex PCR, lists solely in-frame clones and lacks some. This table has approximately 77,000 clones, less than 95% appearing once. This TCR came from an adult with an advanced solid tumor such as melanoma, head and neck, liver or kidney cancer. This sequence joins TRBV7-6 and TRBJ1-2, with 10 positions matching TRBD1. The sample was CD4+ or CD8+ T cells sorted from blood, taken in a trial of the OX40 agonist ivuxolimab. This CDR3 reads CASSLGTGVGYTF. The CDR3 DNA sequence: TGTGCCAGCAGCTTGGGGACAGGGGTTGGCTACACCTTC.